The 14 T cell receptor beta chains listed next were all sequenced from one sample in a study of tumor-infiltrating lymphocytes in oesophageal squamous cell carcinoma. TCRdb used MiXCR to reprocess the PCR reads, holding one entry per CDR3 protein. The sample yields about 22,000 distinct CDR3 sequences, around 37% seen once. The specimen was esophageal tumor tissue. These receptor sequences come from a female donor with esophageal squamous cell carcinoma.

For the CDR3, the DNA is TGTGCCAGTAGCCCGAACAGGGGGAATACGCAGTATTTT. Its translation is CASSPNRGNTQYF. This chain joins TRBV19 and TRBJ2-3; 8 bases map to TRBD1. Germline CDR1 LNHDA, CDR2 SQIVND (reference sequence). The CDR3 runs to 13 residues. The junction had 6 bases not matched to a gene; V was cut back by 6 bases and J by 7 bases. Based on the CDR3 plus reference TRBV19 and TRBJ2-3, the full variable domain is DGGITQSPKYLFRKEGQNVTLSCEQNLNHDAMYWYRQDPGQGLRLIYYSQIVNDFQKGDIAEGYSVSREKKESFPLTVTSAQKNPTAFYLCASSPNRGNTQYFGPGTRLTVL.

By share, this clonotype counts as medium-sized. V usage is TRBV6-6 and J usage is TRBJ1-2; D uncertain. The V end was cut by 0 bases, the J end by 5 bases, with 10 bases between. The germline CDR1 and CDR2 sequences are MNHNY and SVGAGI (reference sequence). The CDR3 extends over 14 amino acids. Here the CDR3 reads CASSYSMKGYGYTF. For the CDR3, the DNA is TGTGCCAGCAGTTACTCGATGAAGGGATATGGCTACACCTTC.

The rearrangement uses TRBV7-8 and TRBJ2-3; TRBD1 is a possible D gene (5 bases). Germline V gene sequence: CDR1 SGHVS, CDR2 FQNEAQ. The CDR3 totals 15 residues. The V and J ends lost 6 bases and 2 bases respectively, with 15 bases between them. The CDR3 sequence: CASRPDTSTTDTQYF. The CDR3, as DNA: TGTGCCAGCAGGCCGGACACTTCTACCACAGATACGCAGTATTTT.

The rearrangement links TRBV12-3 or TRBV12-4 to TRBJ2-5; 8 nucleotides agree with TRBD1. Matching the DNA end better, TRBJ2-7 makes the J call doubtful. The CDR3 has 13 residues. For the CDR3, the DNA is TGTGCCAGCAGTTTCGTACAGGGGGACGAGCAGTACTTC. This encodes CASSFVQGDEQYF.

This clonotype occurred a few times. The rearrangement links TRBV7-2 to TRBJ2-3; 12 bases fit TRBD2. With V trimmed by 6 bases and J by 6 bases, 4 bases remained unmatched. Germline CDR1 SGHTA, CDR2 FQGNSA. CDR3 length: 14 residues. The CDR3 loop is CASRGLAGGDTQYF. In DNA form, the CDR3 reads TGTGCCAGCAGGGGACTAGCGGGTGGGGATACGCAGTATTTT.

The table lists this clonotype with a few counts. The chain uses TRBV7-9 and TRBJ2-1, with 8 bases lining up with TRBD2. The CDR3 has 15 residues. CDR1 and CDR2 from the germline V gene are SEHNR and FQNEAQ (reference sequence). The V gene end was trimmed by 5 bases and the J gene end by 0 bases; junction bases not matched to a gene: 3. The CDR3 sequence is CASSRSGASYNEQFF. Here the CDR3 DNA reads TGTGCCAGCAGCCGTAGCGGGGCCTCCTACAATGAGCAGTTCTTC.

The chain links TRBV7-2 to TRBJ2-4; no clear D gene. The J call may be mistaken, given a closer DNA end match to TRBJ2-7. The germline V gene has CDR1 SGHTA and CDR2 FQGNSA. The CDR3 is 14 amino acids. The CDR3 DNA reads TGTGCCAGCAGCTTATCCCTCCGATCCTACGAGCAGTACTTC. Translated: CASSLSLRSYEQYF.

A note on this clonotype: The CDR3 does not end in the conserved phenylalanine or tryptophan, so this is likely a read error. The DNA is omitted, as the CDR3 cannot be located on it reliably, and the CDR3 follows TCRdb's listing. The gene calls are TRBV7-2 and TRBJ2-3; the table's D gene call, TRBD2, was not cross checked with the DNA. Germline CDR1 and CDR2: SGHTA and FQGNSA. The CDR3 comprises 17 residues, both ends counted. This CDR3 reads CASSVGQITDYGYTFGP.

This clonotype appeared many times. The V gene is TRBV11-2, the J gene TRBJ2-3; D remains unclear. The germline V and J ends were trimmed by 2 bases and 4 bases, with 7 bases remaining between them. CDR1 and CDR2 (germline): SGHAT, FQNNGV. The CDR3 covers 13 residues. CDR3 sequence: CASSLRPSDTQYF. In nucleotides, the CDR3 is TGTGCCAGCAGCTTAAGGCCGTCAGATACGCAGTATTTT.

Within the sample, this clonotype is medium-sized. The chain employs TRBV7-8 and TRBJ2-3, with 9 positions matching TRBD1. The CDR3 loop spans 16 amino acids. Germline V lookup: CDR1 SGHVS, CDR2 FQNEAQ. Trimming at V came to 0 bases and at J to 8 bases, leaving 9 bases not matched to a gene. CDR3: CASSLAVTGGLRTQYF. The CDR3 DNA sequence: TGTGCCAGCAGCTTAGCTGTGACAGGGGGACTTCGTACGCAGTATTTT.

This clonotype was counted ten times or more. This chain joins TRBV27 and TRBJ1-6; possible D gene TRBD1, 5 bases. This CDR3 contains 16 residues. Trimming pared 5 bases from V and 3 bases from J, leaving 14 bases between. The V gene's germline CDR1 is MNHEY and CDR2 SMNVEV (reference sequence). In DNA, the CDR3 is TGTGCCAGCAGTCCACGGGGGACTAACTATAATTCACCCCTCCACTTT. Its protein is CASSPRGTNYNSPLHF.

V and J are TRBV7-2 and TRBJ2-1, with D possibly being TRBD2 (6 bases). CDR1 and CDR2 (germline): SGHTA, FQGNSA. This CDR3 spans 15 amino acids. Trimming stripped 0 bases from V and 12 bases from J, with 18 bases between. The DNA for the CDR3 is TGTGCCAGCAGCTTAGCCGGGGGAGGCACAGATACGCAGTTCTTC. Translating it yields CASSLAGGGTDTQFF.

A remark on this clonotype: Because the CDR3 is missing its conserved closing phenylalanine or tryptophan, this is likely a read error. The DNA is omitted, as the CDR3 cannot be located on it reliably, and the CDR3 follows TCRdb's listing. The gene calls are TRBV5-5 and TRBJ2-5; TRBD2, the table's D call, was not compared with the DNA. The CDR3 is 17 residues long, counting both termini. Germline V CDR1 and CDR2: SGHKS, YYEKEE (reference sequence). This CDR3 is CASSLGQNSDYGYTFGS.

With respect to this clonotype: A read error may explain this, as a much larger clone is one base away. The rearrangement joins TRBV27 to TRBJ2-1, with D maybe TRBD1 (5 bases). V gave up 6 bases and J gave up 4 bases, with 16 bases separating them. This CDR3 is 15 amino acids long. Germline V CDR1 and CDR2: MNHEY, SMNVEV (reference sequence). The CDR3 region is CASSLSRTKYNEQFF. The CDR3 DNA follows: TGTGCCAGCAGCCTATCCAGGACAAAATACAATGAGCAGTTCTTC.